This is a list of T cell receptor beta chains from one sample in a study of spatial heterogeneity in lung cancer. From the 5' RACE reads, TCRdb called clonotypes with MiXCR, one entry per CDR3 protein. The sample has 95,000 to 120,000 distinct CDR3 sequences, more than 10% seen once. Sequencing was performed on PBMCs, taken at follow-up. These receptors all stem from a female donor with early-stage non-small cell lung cancer. Both conserved end residues are part of each CDR3. D genes are given only for firm matches. The size field is filled for only some rows; it gives once, few, many or a size class.

>TRBJ2-2|TRBD2|NA|TRBV28
CASNQGLAGVGELFF
>TRBJ1-6|NA|many|TRBV12-3/TRBV12-4
CASTPGSDSPLHF
>TRBJ2-1|NA|NA|TRBV27
CASRRRVDEQFF
>TRBJ1-4|NA|many|TRBV9
CASSAHRGANNEKLFF
>TRBJ1-1|NA|few|TRBV5-1
CASSNKPRNTEAFF
>TRBJ2-5|NA|many|TRBV6-2/TRBV6-3
CASSSQAKIQETQYF
>TRBJ2-3|TRBD2|NA|TRBV2
CASRVAGARTDTQYF
>TRBJ2-1|NA|NA|TRBV20-1
CSARPGLGGHEQFF
>TRBJ2-3|TRBD2|NA|TRBV7-3
CASSLGLVESDTQYF
>TRBJ2-4|TRBD1|NA|TRBV12-3/TRBV12-4
CASSPRTGIAKNIQYF
>TRBJ2-1|NA|NA|TRBV9
CASSATTGGYNEQFF
>TRBJ2-3|NA|NA|TRBV27
CASSLAGTTDTQYF
>TRBJ1-4|NA|NA|TRBV28
CASSPGVPRNLVLFF
>TRBJ2-3|TRBD2|few|TRBV7-3
CASSLYSGRTDTQYF
>TRBJ1-2|NA|many|TRBV4-1
CASFGYGYGYTF
>TRBJ1-2|TRBD1|NA|TRBV14
CASSRIPGTAHYGYTF
>TRBJ1-5|NA|few|TRBV20-1
CSAREDRQVSNQPQHF
>TRBJ1-4|NA|many|TRBV18
CASSPGTGEKLFF
>TRBJ1-4|NA|many|TRBV6-5
CASSPLGRANEKLFF
>TRBJ2-1|TRBD2|few|TRBV7-9
CASSPPIRLAVYNEQFF
>TRBJ1-5|NA|NA|TRBV6-2/TRBV6-3
CASNVQVAGQPQHF
>TRBJ2-3|TRBD1|NA|TRBV29-1
CSVAMTGFSTDTQYF
>TRBJ1-6|NA|many|TRBV20-1
CSARPNGQVGSPLHF
>TRBJ2-3|NA|NA|TRBV11-2
CASSLELPNRVIPDTQYF
>TRBJ1-4|TRBD1|NA|TRBV3-1
CASSQGTGNEKLFF
>TRBJ1-6|TRBD1|few|TRBV4-2
CASSQGDSFSPLHF
>TRBJ2-6|TRBD1|NA|TRBV7-3
CASSLRTGPGANVLTF
>TRBJ1-5|NA|few|TRBV28
CASSYDRHSNQPQHF
>TRBJ1-2|NA|NA|TRBV6-1
CASSTGTGYGYTF
>TRBJ2-1|NA|few|TRBV5-1
CASSLYSSDHSSYNEQFF
>TRBJ1-2|NA|NA|TRBV6-5
CASSYTGDSPYGYTF
>TRBJ2-3|NA|NA|TRBV5-4
CASSGSSTTDTQYF
>TRBJ2-5|NA|many|TRBV29-1
CSVEEAWLQETQYF
>TRBJ1-1|NA|few|TRBV6-2/TRBV6-3
CASSYSWWSGVEARTEAFF
>TRBJ1-6|NA|many|TRBV3-1
CASSQDSNSPLHF
>TRBJ2-7|NA|many|TRBV20-1
CSAPGPGALAYEQYF
>TRBJ2-3|TRBD1|NA|TRBV12-3/TRBV12-4
CASSFPTGDFSTDTQYF
>TRBJ2-3|NA|few|TRBV6-5
CASRRDGTDTQYF
>TRBJ2-1|NA|many|TRBV27
CASSTGTEHYNEQFF
>TRBJ2-1|NA|many|TRBV3-1
CASSNRGRYNEQFF
>TRBJ2-7|NA|few|TRBV27
CASSQPGLGGDEQYF
>TRBJ1-1|NA|few|TRBV29-1
CSVRRQSTEAFF
>TRBJ2-3|TRBD1|many|TRBV7-9
CASSGTGVGTDTQYF
>TRBJ2-4|NA|many|TRBV5-1
CASSFGVRQADIQYF
>TRBJ1-2|TRBD1|NA|TRBV18
CASSSGTEGTGYTF
>TRBJ1-4|NA|many|TRBV3-1
CASSHSPGNEKLFF
>TRBJ2-3|TRBD2|few|TRBV12-3/TRBV12-4
CASSTPRGLAGALDTQYF
>TRBJ1-4|TRBD1|NA|TRBV7-8
CASSLVDRGGEKLFF
>TRBJ2-7|TRBD1|NA|TRBV18
CASSPPGQGQGEQYF
>TRBJ2-5|TRBD1|NA|TRBV7-9
CASSVEGTGFGETQYF
>TRBJ1-1|TRBD1|few|TRBV28
CASKGTGVLNTEAFF
>TRBJ2-1|TRBD2|NA|TRBV7-9
CASSDTHSGTSNYNEQFF
>TRBJ2-2|TRBD2|many|TRBV5-1
CASSRAGPSNTGELFF
>TRBJ2-3|TRBD1|NA|TRBV20-1
CSARGQLGTDTQYF